This TCR beta chain was recovered during a study of cytomegalovirus exposure and HLA in healthy donors. Study observations and caveats: Reportedly, diagnosis of cytomegalovirus status by the classifier showed high specificity and sensitivity. Immune exposure data for these donors was limited to CMV serostatus. The productive fraction for most TCR beta V segments was about 90% or about 30% in an earlier analysis.

PCR involved 60 Vbeta and 13 Jbeta primers. In the original workflow: Later analysis identified tens of millions of unique TCR beta chains, about 11 million shared. This table comes from immunoSEQ multiplex PCR, and its TCRdb copy is limited to in-frame clones, with some not included. V and J calls plus clone size are reproduced from that table; the DNA served to infer D and trimming. The sample records roughly 120,000 clones, 75% to 80% being singletons. Note on this clone: Its antigen is unknown.

CDR1 is LGHNA, CDR2 YNFKEQ, per germline. The CDR3 is 15 residues long. V was pared by 2 bases and J by 6 bases, with 4 bases of the junction left unmatched. The chain joins TRBV4-2 to TRBJ1-6, with 7 bases lining up with TRBD1. This clonotype was sampled from a woman under 40 in good health and CMV-seronegative. The specimen sequenced was PBMCs. CDR3 loop: CASSQPQGGNSPLHF. The CDR3, as DNA: TGTGCCAGCAGCCAACCGCAGGGGGGTAATTCACCCCTCCACTTT.